These 29 T cell receptor beta chains share one sample of origin, sequenced in a study of control samples from healthy donors and cancer patients. Sequenced by immunoSEQ multiplex PCR; TCRdb stores in-frame clones only, minus some. The sample contains roughly 150,000 clones, 93% of which appear only once. Sequencing was carried out using blood. These TCRs come from a man between 18 and 35 years old in good health.

The rearrangement uses TRBV6-2 or TRBV6-3 and TRBJ2-1, with D unresolved. Germline CDR1 MNHEY, CDR2 SVGEGT. The length of the CDR3 is 18 residues. Between the trimmed V and J ends, which lost 4 bases and 5 bases, there was a span of 24 bases. This CDR3 is CASSSSFFAETLNNEQFF. CDR3 in DNA: TGTGCCAGCAGTTCGTCCTTCTTTGCGGAGACTTTAAACAATGAGCAGTTCTTC.

V gene TRBV19 combines with J gene TRBJ1-2; D unclear. The germline V gene has CDR1 LNHDA and CDR2 SQIVND (reference sequence). The CDR3 is made up of 15 amino acids. Trimming removed 2 bases from V and 6 bases from J, with 16 bases in between. CDR3 coding DNA: TGTGCCAGTAGTATAACCAGGTTTGGTGCAGATGGCTACACCTTC. Translation gives CASSITRFGADGYTF.

The CDR3 loop is CASSKGHLRNTEAFF. CDR3 DNA sequence: TGTGCCAGCAGTAAGGGACATCTACGGAACACTGAAGCTTTCTTT. The chain couples TRBV7-2 to TRBJ1-1; a possible D gene is TRBD1 (6 bases). This CDR3 contains 15 residues. Germline CDR1 reads SGHTA; CDR2 reads FQGNSA. V was shortened by 6 bases and J by 1 base, with 15 bases between the two germline ends.

The chain has TRBV2 and TRBJ2-5; 13 bases line up with TRBD2. Per germline, CDR1 SNHLY and CDR2 FYNNEI. The CDR3 consists of 15 residues. The J segment lost 5 bases and the V segment lost 6 bases, leaving 6 bases of the junction unmatched. CDR3 nucleotide sequence: TGTGCCAGCAGCCCCACTAGCGGGAGGGTTGAGACCCAGTACTTC. Translation gives CASSPTSGRVETQYF.

This clone was picked up a small number of times. The chain carries TRBV5-4 and TRBJ1-4, with no clear D. V lost 3 bases to trimming and J lost 4 bases, with 16 bases between them. This CDR3 contains 16 residues. In germline, CDR1 is SGHNT, CDR2 YYREEE (reference sequence). CDR3 residues: CASSSKPGSVNEKLFF. The CDR3 coding sequence is TGTGCCAGCAGCTCCAAACCTGGGTCAGTTAATGAAAAACTGTTTTTT.

V and J are TRBV5-1 and TRBJ2-3; D is perhaps TRBD2 (5 bases). Germline V gives CDR1 SGHRS, CDR2 YFSETQ. V lost 4 bases and J 0 bases, leaving 9 bases between the germline ends. The CDR3 covers 14 residues. The CDR3 sequence is CASSVTGSTDTQYF. The CDR3 bases are TGCGCCAGCAGCGTGACGGGGAGCACAGATACGCAGTATTTT.

The V call is TRBV27, the J call TRBJ2-3; D remains ambiguous. V shed 4 bases and J shed 2 bases, with 16 bases lying between them. There are 16 residues in the CDR3. Germline V gives CDR1 MNHEY, CDR2 SMNVEV (reference sequence). The CDR3 loop reads CASSWSGVTATDTQYF. CDR3 DNA: TGTGCCAGCAGTTGGAGTGGGGTGACGGCCACAGATACGCAGTATTTT.

This clone has only one observation. The chain uses TRBV6-4 and TRBJ2-5, with 10 bases matching TRBD1. J lost 4 bases, V lost 5 bases, and 1 base had no gene match. The CDR3 loop spans 13 amino acids. Germline CDR1 is MRHNA and CDR2 is SNTAGT. CDR3 protein: CASSWTGGETQYF. The CDR3 nucleotides read TGTGCCAGCAGTTGGACAGGGGGAGAGACCCAGTACTTC.

This sequence joins TRBV7-2 and TRBJ1-1; the match to TRBD1 covers 8 bases. The CDR3 length is 15 residues. The V segment lost 6 bases and the J segment 5 bases; nucleotides outside the gene matches: 11. Germline lookup yields CDR1 SGHTA and CDR2 FQGNSA. CDR3 DNA: TGTGCCAGCAGTCATCTTAAAGACAGGGGAACTGAAGCTTTCTTT. This encodes CASSHLKDRGTEAFF.

A remark on this clone: At one of its ends the junction is not consistent with the germline gene, which may arise from a read error. J is TRBJ2-2 and V is TRBV7-7, with D possibly TRBD1 on 5 matching bases. The germline V gene has CDR1 SSHAT and CDR2 FNYEAQ (reference sequence). The CDR3 totals 14 residues. This CDR3 reads CASSLAGASGELFF. For the CDR3, the DNA is TGTGCTAGCAGCTTAGCTGGGGCGTCCGGGGAGCTGTTTTTT. Variable domain in full (rest from reference TRBV7-7 and TRBJ2-2): GAGVSQSPRYKVTKRGQDVTLRCDPISSHATLYWYQQALGQGPEFLTYFNYEAQPDKSGLPSDRFSAERPEGSISTLTIQRTEQRDSAMYRCASSLAGASGELFFGEGSRLTVL.

This chain links TRBV5-1 with TRBJ2-1, with D tentatively TRBD1 (5 bases). The CDR3 consists of 14 residues. Trimming cost V 2 bases and J 6 bases, with 12 bases left between them. Germline V lookup: CDR1 SGHRS, CDR2 YFSETQ. Written as DNA, the CDR3 is TGCGCCAGCAGCTTAGGGCCAGGGCGCAATGAGCAGTTCTTC. Its protein product is CASSLGPGRNEQFF.

This clone was seen only once. This rearrangement joins TRBV9 to TRBJ2-1; possible D gene TRBD2, 5 bases. V was pared by 1 base and J by 7 bases, with 15 bases between. The CDR3 length is 15 residues. Germline assignment: CDR1 SGDLS and CDR2 YYNGEE. CDR3 sequence reads: CASSVFTSYGNEQFF. CDR3 sequence (DNA): TGTGCCAGCAGCGTATTTACTAGTTACGGTAATGAGCAGTTCTTC. The full variable domain, in which reference TRBV9 and TRBJ2-1 provide the parts outside the CDR3, is DSGVTQTPKHLITATGQRVTLRCSPRSGDLSVYWYQQSLDQGLQFLIQYYNGEERAKGNILERFSAQQFPDLHSELNLSSLELGDSALYFCASSVFTSYGNEQFFGPGTRLTVL.

V and J are TRBV29-1 and TRBJ2-7; 8 nucleotides align to TRBD1. There are 15 residues in the CDR3. The J segment lost 1 base and the V segment lost 4 bases, leaving 9 bases of the junction unmatched. Germline CDR1 SQVTM, CDR2 ANQGSEA. In DNA form, the CDR3 reads TGCAGCGTTGTTTTTGTAGGGACAGGATCCTACGAGCAGTACTTC. Translated: CSVVFVGTGSYEQYF.

The V gene is TRBV27, the J gene TRBJ1-1; 10 bases match TRBD1. J was trimmed by 3 bases and V by 0 bases; bases with no gene match: 1. The germline V gene encodes CDR1 MNHEY and CDR2 SMNVEV (reference sequence). There are 15 residues in the CDR3. The CDR3 loop is CASSLSGTGDTEAFF. The CDR3 DNA is TGTGCCAGCAGTTTATCAGGGACAGGGGACACTGAAGCTTTCTTT.

The chain employs TRBV4-1 and TRBJ1-1; the match to TRBD1 covers 8 bases. The germline CDR1 and CDR2 sequences are MGHRA and YSYEKL. The CDR3 extends over 17 amino acids. After removal of 3 bases from V and 0 bases from J, the junction contained 9 bases not matched to a gene. The CDR3 loop is CASSHLPGQALNTEAFF. For the CDR3, the DNA is TGCGCCAGCAGCCACTTACCGGGACAGGCCTTGAACACTGAAGCTTTCTTT.

This clone showed up just a few times. This CDR3 reads CASSPRTGPNTEAFF. CDR3 nucleotides: TGTGCCAGCAGCCCGAGGACAGGGCCGAACACTGAAGCTTTCTTT. The gene calls are TRBV7-9 and TRBJ1-1; 8 bases are shared with TRBD1. V was pared by 5 bases and J by 1 base, with 6 bases of the junction left unmatched. This CDR3 has 15 residues. Germline-derived CDR1 and CDR2 are SEHNR and FQNEAQ (reference sequence).

This chain links TRBV2 with TRBJ1-5; no reliable D call. CDR1 SNHLY and CDR2 FYNNEI come from the germline V gene. The CDR3 length is 16 residues. Between the trimmed V and J ends, which lost 1 base and 4 bases, there was a span of 14 bases. The CDR3 DNA reads as TGTGCCAGCAGTGAAGTTGGACCTACCCTTAATCAGCCCCAGCATTTT. This encodes CASSEVGPTLNQPQHF.

This rearrangement joins TRBV15 to TRBJ1-4; D is perhaps TRBD1 (5 bases). The CDR3 is 15 residues long. Germline CDR1 reads LNHNV; CDR2 reads YYDKDF (reference sequence). The ends were cut back, 4 bases at V and 2 bases at J, with 11 bases in the middle. The chain's CDR3 is CATSTHGGTNEKLFF. The CDR3 DNA is TGTGCCACCAGCACCCACGGGGGTACTAATGAAAAACTGTTTTTT. Full variable domain (rest looked up from reference TRBV15 and TRBJ1-4): DAMVIQNPRYQVTQFGKPVTLSCSQTLNHNVMYWYQQKSSQAPKLLFHYYDKDFNNEADTPDNFQSRRPNTSFCFLDIRSPGLGDTAMYLCATSTHGGTNEKLFFGSGTQLSVL.

V gene TRBV2 combines with J gene TRBJ1-5; D is unclear. V lost 4 bases and J 2 bases, leaving 12 bases between the germline ends. This CDR3 region has 15 residues. CDR1 and CDR2 (germline): SNHLY, FYNNEI. The CDR3 sequence is CASSVRHDGNQPQHF. For the CDR3, the DNA is TGTGCCAGCAGTGTGCGACACGATGGCAATCAGCCCCAGCATTTT.

J is TRBJ2-3 and V is TRBV5-1; 7 positions match TRBD1. The V and J ends lost 0 bases and 3 bases, in that order; junction bases with no gene match: 4. From germline, CDR1 is SGHRS and CDR2 YFSETQ. CDR3 length: 15 residues. The CDR3 region is CASSLVRGLTDTQYF. CDR3 nucleotides: TGCGCCAGCAGCTTGGTTAGGGGGCTTACAGATACGCAGTATTTT.

In this sample, this clone turned up a few times. V gene TRBV7-9 combines with J gene TRBJ1-3; D might be TRBD1 (6 bases). Germline V gene lookup returns CDR1 SEHNR and CDR2 FQNEAQ (reference sequence). V lost 2 bases, J lost 0 bases, and 14 bases lay in between. The CDR3 extends over 17 amino acids. CDR3: CASSLPRAGDSGNTIYF. Here the CDR3 DNA reads TGTGCCAGCAGCTTACCACGAGCAGGGGACTCTGGAAACACCATATATTTT.

The chain is built from TRBV14 and TRBJ2-7; no clear D. Germline CDR1 and CDR2: SGHDN and FVKESK. The CDR3 sequence is 15 residues long. Trimming left V 1 base short and J 2 bases short, with 12 bases between. CDR3 bases: TGTGCCAGCAGCCAAGCGGTAACAGCCACCTACGAGCAGTACTTC. Amino acids: CASSQAVTATYEQYF.

The chain uses TRBV4-1 and TRBJ2-5; TRBD2 agrees at 10 bases. Germline V gene lookup returns CDR1 MGHRA and CDR2 YSYEKL. There are 15 residues in the CDR3. The V segment lost 8 bases and the J segment 5 bases; nucleotides outside the gene matches: 11. The CDR3 reads CASGLQREGRETQYF. The CDR3 DNA is TGCGCCAGCGGACTCCAGCGGGAGGGCCGCGAGACCCAGTACTTC.

V gene TRBV4-3 combines with J gene TRBJ2-7; no clear D. Germline CDR1 and CDR2: LGHNA and YSLEER. V shed 0 bases and J shed 0 bases, with 6 bases lying between them. The CDR3 runs 14 residues. Here the CDR3 reads CASSQDYSSYEQYF. In nucleotides, the CDR3 is TGCGCCAGCAGCCAAGACTACAGCTCCTACGAGCAGTACTTC.

V usage is TRBV4-1 and J usage is TRBJ2-1; perhaps TRBD2 as D (5 bases). The CDR3 spans 17 residues. V dropped 1 base and J dropped 3 bases, with 16 bases sitting between them. The V gene's germline CDR1 is MGHRA and CDR2 YSYEKL. The CDR3 reads CASSQVARSGSYNEQFF. The CDR3 region has the DNA TGCGCCAGCAGCCAAGTTGCCAGAAGCGGAAGCTACAATGAGCAGTTCTTC.

The chain joins TRBV7-9 to TRBJ1-3; perhaps TRBD1 as D (5 bases). Between the trimmed V and J ends, which lost 8 bases and 1 base, there was a span of 12 bases. CDR1 is SEHNR and CDR2 is FQNEAQ in the germline V gene (reference sequence). The CDR3 totals 14 residues. Here the CDR3 DNA reads TGTGCCAGCCCCCGGGGGGAGTCTGGAAACACCATATATTTT. Translating it yields CASPRGESGNTIYF.

This clone was found once. The V and J genes are TRBV6-5 and TRBJ2-1, with TRBD2 matching over 8 bases. The CDR3 extends over 13 amino acids. The V gene end was trimmed by 7 bases and the J gene end by 9 bases; junction bases not matched to a gene: 8. CDR1 MNHEY and CDR2 SVGAGI come from the germline V gene. The CDR3 bases are TGTGCCAGCACCGGTAGCGGGACTGGTGAGCAGTTCTTC. This sequence encodes CASTGSGTGEQFF.

This clone was seen a single time. The chain couples TRBV5-4 to TRBJ1-2; maybe TRBD1 (6 bases). CDR3 length: 17 residues. The V gene lost 0 bases and the J gene lost 2 bases, with 17 bases spanning the gap. CDR1 and CDR2 from the germline V gene are SGHNT and YYREEE (reference sequence). CDR3 loop: CASSLAHRESVNYGYTF. CDR3 DNA: TGTGCCAGCAGCTTGGCTCACAGGGAGTCGGTAAACTATGGCTACACCTTC.

This rearrangement joins TRBV4-1 to TRBJ2-7, with 7 nucleotides matching TRBD2. Germline CDR1 reads MGHRA; CDR2 reads YSYEKL. The CDR3 covers 18 residues. The trim removed 4 bases at V and 1 base at J, leaving 16 bases unmatched. The CDR3 DNA sequence: TGCGCCAGCAGCCCAACCTCGGGCGGGAGTGGGCTATCCTACGAGCAGTACTTC. It translates to CASSPTSGGSGLSYEQYF.